The 29 T cell receptor beta chains reported below all come from one sample, sequenced in a study of T cells in Graves' hyperthyroidism and ophthalmopathy. RNA transcripts were the template for amplifying TCR beta CDR3 regions. During a first-round RT-PCR of the TCR CDR3, the HTBI primer set was used. TCRdb itself ran the multiplex PCR reads through MiXCR, one entry per CDR3 protein. The table records 340,000 or so distinct CDR3 sequences, over 20% of them present only once. Sequenced sample: blood. The receptor set was obtained from a woman between 50 and 59 years old with Graves' hyperthyroidism.

This chain's CDR3 is CSAPPRDRGRVGDTQYF. CDR3 nucleotides: TGCAGTGCCCCGCCCCGGGACAGGGGGCGTGTAGGCGATACGCAGTATTTT. The V and J genes are TRBV20-1 and TRBJ2-3; TRBD1 aligns across 12 bases. Trimming cost V 6 bases and J 6 bases; bases outside gene matches: 16. This CDR3 has 17 residues. In germline, CDR1 is DFQATT, CDR2 SNEGSKA (reference sequence).

V gene TRBV12-3 or TRBV12-4 combines with J gene TRBJ1-4; D is ambiguous. This CDR3 contains 15 residues. Trimming took off 6 bases at V and 5 bases at J, with 16 bases between the two ends. CDR3: CASSPGGIRNEKLFF. CDR3 nucleotide sequence: TGTGCCAGCAGCCCCGGAGGTATTCGGAATGAAAAACTGTTTTTT.

This clonotype came up many times. This rearrangement joins TRBV6-2 or TRBV6-3 to TRBJ1-5; possible D gene TRBD1, 5 bases. This CDR3 has 15 residues. The germline V gene encodes CDR1 MNHEY and CDR2 SVGEGT. Trimming shortened V by 6 bases and J by 2 bases, and 14 bases separated the two germline ends. The CDR3 loop is CASRIRDVGNQPQHF. CDR3 in DNA: TGTGCCAGCAGAATCAGGGATGTCGGCAATCAGCCCCAGCATTTT.

This chain uses TRBV6-1 with TRBJ2-3, with 7 bases matching TRBD1. Germline V CDR1 and CDR2: MNHNS, SASEGT. The V segment lost 2 bases and the J segment 4 bases; nucleotides outside the gene matches: 6. The CDR3 runs to 15 residues. CDR3 residues: CASSEMAGGADTQYF. The CDR3 bases are TGTGCCAGCAGTGAAATGGCAGGGGGAGCAGATACGCAGTATTTT.

In its sample, this clonotype was seen many times. The rearrangement joins TRBV9 to TRBJ2-2; D is unresolved. Germline loops: CDR1 SGDLS, CDR2 YYNGEE. The CDR3 totals 13 residues. The V end lost 1 base, the J end lost 4 bases, and 5 bases lay between the germline ends. The CDR3 region is CASSVISTGELFF. The DNA of the CDR3 is TGTGCCAGCAGCGTAATAAGCACCGGGGAGCTGTTTTTT.

The CDR3 spells CASRPTGAETQYF. CDR3 nucleotides: TGTGCCAGCAGACCAACAGGGGCCGAGACCCAGTACTTC. This rearrangement joins TRBV6-1 to TRBJ2-5; 7 positions agree with TRBD1. Unmatched junction bases numbered 6, after V lost 6 bases and J lost 5 bases. Germline CDR1 is MNHNS and CDR2 is SASEGT. The CDR3 covers 13 residues.

This clonotype showed up just a few times. V and J are TRBV28 and TRBJ2-5; 8 nucleotides match TRBD1. Germline CDR1 reads MDHEN; CDR2 reads SYDVKM. This CDR3 has 13 residues. The V segment lost 3 bases and the J segment 7 bases; nucleotides outside the gene matches: 4. The CDR3 loop is CASSLTGAWTQYF. The CDR3 coding sequence is TGTGCCAGCAGTTTGACAGGGGCTTGGACCCAGTACTTC.

This clonotype was counted between two and nine times. The chain is built from TRBV6-1 and TRBJ2-7; D unclear. Trimming stripped 10 bases from V and 2 bases from J, with 18 bases between. CDR3 length: 14 amino acids. Germline V gene lookup returns CDR1 MNHNS and CDR2 SASEGT. CDR3 amino acids: CATLLPRVPYEQYF. For the CDR3, the DNA is TGTGCCACACTCCTTCCACGGGTACCCTACGAGCAGTACTTC.

The J gene is TRBJ2-1, the V gene TRBV11-2, with 9 bases lining up with TRBD1. The CDR3 is 15 amino acids. Trimming took 5 bases from V and 9 from J; bases not matched to a gene: 11. The germline gives CDR1 SGHAT, CDR2 FQNNGV. CDR3 sequence (DNA): TGTGCCAGCAGCCCGACCGGGACAGGGAGTATTGAGCAGTTCTTC. Amino acids: CASSPTGTGSIEQFF.

This clonotype was detected a few times. The V call is TRBV6-1, the J call TRBJ1-2; perhaps TRBD1 as D (5 bases). The CDR3 extends over 12 amino acids. Trimming cost V 6 bases and J 7 bases, with 12 bases left between them. CDR1 and CDR2 (germline): MNHNS, SASEGT. CDR3 region: CASSWGDGGYTF. CDR3 coding DNA: TGTGCCAGCAGCTGGGGCGATGGTGGCTACACCTTC.

The rearrangement joins TRBV11-2 to TRBJ1-1; D remains unclear. CDR3 length: 14 amino acids. The V gene lost 4 bases and the J gene lost 2 bases, with 11 bases spanning the gap. Germline V gene data show CDR1 as SGHAT and CDR2 as FQNNGV. The CDR3 reads CASSSVRVNTEAFF. The DNA of the CDR3 is TGTGCCAGCAGCTCCGTCAGAGTAAACACTGAAGCTTTCTTT.

A remark on this clonotype: With a much larger clone just one base away, this may be a read error. V and J are TRBV6-1 and TRBJ1-2; D remains ambiguous. CDR3 length equals 11 residues. CDR1 is MNHNS, CDR2 SASEGT, per germline. The CDR3 DNA reads as TGTGCCACCCGGAGAACAGTTGGCAACACCTTC. Its protein is CATRRTVGNTF.

This clonotype was recorded many times. The J gene is TRBJ1-2, the V gene TRBV2; 9 bases map to TRBD1. CDR1 SNHLY and CDR2 FYNNEI come from the germline V gene. J was trimmed by 10 bases and V by 6 bases; bases with no gene match: 6. This CDR3 spans 12 amino acids. CDR3 DNA sequence: TGTGCCAGCAGGGAGTCACAGGGGGCCTACACCTTC. Translated, it gives CASRESQGAYTF. Full variable domain (remainder filled in from reference TRBV2 and TRBJ1-2): EPEVTQTPSHQVTQMGQEVILRCVPISNHLYFYWYRQILGQKVEFLVSFYNNEISEKSEIFDDQFSVERPDGSNFTLKIRSTKLEDSAMYFCASRESQGAYTFGSGTRLTVV.

This clonotype was counted between two and nine times. The chain carries TRBV5-1 and TRBJ2-1; TRBD2 aligns across 12 bases. The V and J ends lost 0 bases and 0 bases, in that order; junction bases with no gene match: 4. The CDR3 is 18 residues long. Per the germline V gene, CDR1 is SGHRS and CDR2 is YFSETQ. The CDR3: CASSLDRGLAGSYNEQFF. As DNA, the CDR3 is TGCGCCAGCAGCTTGGATAGGGGACTAGCGGGCTCCTACAATGAGCAGTTCTTC.

This clonotype occurred many times. This chain connects TRBV7-8 to TRBJ2-7; 13 bases are a match to TRBD2. Trimming cost V 1 base and J 4 bases; bases outside gene matches: 1. The CDR3 has 15 residues. Germline assignment: CDR1 SGHVS and CDR2 FQNEAQ. CDR3 nucleotides: TGTGCCAGCAGCTTAGGGACTAGCGGGAGTTACGAGCAGTACTTC. It translates to CASSLGTSGSYEQYF.

The chain joins TRBV6-1 to TRBJ2-7, with D uncertain. The CDR3 has 16 residues. The germline CDR1 and CDR2 sequences are MNHNS and SASEGT. The V and J ends lost 5 bases and 2 bases respectively, with 19 bases between them. The DNA of the CDR3 is TGTGCCAGCAGTAAACCATCCGGAACCTTAGCCTACGAGCAGTACTTC. This encodes CASSKPSGTLAYEQYF.

The sample holds many counts of this clonotype. This chain links TRBV12-3 or TRBV12-4 with TRBJ1-2, with TRBD1 matching over 11 bases. V was clipped by 5 bases and J by 5 bases; unmatched bases: 10. The CDR3 has 16 residues. The chain's CDR3 is CASSMTGTGGGYGYTF. In DNA form, the CDR3 reads TGTGCCAGCAGTATGACCGGGACAGGGGGTGGTTATGGCTACACCTTC.

V usage is TRBV5-5 and J usage is TRBJ2-3; TRBD2 might be the D (5 bases). V was pared by 0 bases and J by 6 bases, with 14 bases between. The CDR3 runs 15 residues. The germline gives CDR1 SGHKS, CDR2 YYEKEE (reference sequence). As DNA, the CDR3 is TGTGCCAGCAGCTTGGACCCTAGTACGGGGGATACGCAGTATTTT. Translating gives CASSLDPSTGDTQYF. Full variable domain (outside the CDR3, taken from reference TRBV5-5 and TRBJ2-3): DAGVTQSPTHLIKTRGQQVTLRCSPISGHKSVSWYQQVLGQGPQFIFQYYEKEERGRGNFPDRFSARQFPNYSSELNVNALLLGDSALYLCASSLDPSTGDTQYFGPGTRLTVL.

The V and J genes are TRBV5-1 and TRBJ1-1; 7 bases are shared with TRBD1. Trimming removed 2 bases from V and 4 bases from J; junction bases left unmatched: 5. Germline CDR1 SGHRS, CDR2 YFSETQ. The CDR3 spans 14 residues. The CDR3 sequence is CASSFGTESTEAFF. CDR3 DNA: TGCGCCAGCAGCTTTGGGACAGAGAGCACTGAAGCTTTCTTT.

In its sample, this clonotype was seen many times. V gene TRBV3-1 combines with J gene TRBJ2-1, with D possibly matching TRBD1 (6 bases). This CDR3 is 15 amino acids long. V was shortened by 3 bases and J by 7 bases, with 16 bases between the two germline ends. The germline gives CDR1 LGHDT, CDR2 YNNKEL (reference sequence). CDR3 in amino acids: CASSQVQGIGNEQFF. The CDR3 DNA sequence: TGTGCCAGCAGCCAGGTACAGGGAATAGGAAATGAGCAGTTCTTC.

This clonotype was counted at least ten times. The chain has TRBV28 and TRBJ1-1, with D maybe TRBD1 (5 bases). The CDR3 is 13 residues long. V gave up 6 bases and J gave up 4 bases, with 12 bases separating them. The germline V gene encodes CDR1 MDHEN and CDR2 SYDVKM. Here the CDR3 DNA reads TGTGCCAGCAGGGAGGCGGGGGGCACTGAAGCTTTCTTT. Its translation: CASREAGGTEAFF.

This clonotype has just a few counts. The chain uses TRBV12-3 or TRBV12-4 and TRBJ2-4, with no clear D. This CDR3 has 14 residues. Trimming shortened V by 4 bases and J by 3 bases, and 10 bases separated the two germline ends. The CDR3 region is CASSSRTSKNIQYF. The CDR3 region has the DNA TGTGCCAGCAGTTCCCGGACGAGCAAAAACATTCAGTACTTC.

This clonotype occurred a few times. The chain is built from TRBV25-1 and TRBJ1-2; TRBD1 might be the D (6 bases). Between the trimmed V and J ends, which lost 2 bases and 0 bases, there was a span of 7 bases. CDR3 length: 14 residues. Looked up from germline, CDR1 is MGHDK and CDR2 is SYGVNS. The CDR3 DNA reads TGTGCCAGCAGTGAAGGGGGCGCTAACTATGGCTACACCTTC. Translating gives CASSEGGANYGYTF.

This clonotype has a count of ten or more. V and J are TRBV2 and TRBJ1-1, with unresolved D. V dropped 5 bases and J dropped 0 bases, with 10 bases sitting between them. The CDR3 consists of 14 residues. CDR1 and CDR2 (germline): SNHLY, FYNNEI. CDR3: CASSKSQVNTEAFF. The DNA of the CDR3 is TGTGCCAGCAGTAAATCACAAGTGAACACTGAAGCTTTCTTT.

The rearrangement joins TRBV5-1 to TRBJ2-6, with D perhaps TRBD2 (7 bases). V was trimmed by 8 bases and J by 4 bases, leaving 16 bases between them. The CDR3 sequence is 15 residues long. In germline, CDR1 is SGHRS, CDR2 YFSETQ. CDR3 sequence reads: CASGGGGQGANVLTF. DNA of the CDR3: TGCGCCAGTGGGGGGGGGGGGCAAGGGGCCAACGTCCTGACTTTC.

This chain links TRBV2 with TRBJ2-1; TRBD2 matches at 8 bases. Germline V gene lookup returns CDR1 SNHLY and CDR2 FYNNEI. CDR3 length: 18 residues. J gave up 0 bases and V 5 bases, and 12 bases lay outside the gene matches. DNA for the CDR3: TGTGCCAGCAGTCGCCTAGGTTCGCGGGGGGACTCCTACAATGAGCAGTTCTTC. This translates into CASSRLGSRGDSYNEQFF.

This clonotype has a handful of counts. The chain links TRBV7-9 to TRBJ2-2; weak D call: TRBD2 (5 bases). CDR3 size: 15 residues. Germline values: CDR1 SEHNR, CDR2 FQNEAQ (reference sequence). Trimming cost V 4 bases and J 1 base, with 10 bases left between them. CDR3 coding DNA: TGTGCCAGCAGCTCAGAGGGCAGGAACACCGGGGAGCTGTTTTTT. This codes for CASSSEGRNTGELFF.

This clonotype was seen many times. The J gene is TRBJ1-1, the V gene TRBV15, with unresolved D. Trimming took 1 base from V and 6 from J, leaving 6 bases between them. Germline-derived CDR1 and CDR2 are LNHNV and YYDKDF (reference sequence). This CDR3 has 12 amino acids. The CDR3 nucleotides are TGTGCCACCAGCAGAGCGGGGTCTGAAGCTTTCTTT. Translation: CATSRAGSEAFF.

V usage is TRBV6-2 or TRBV6-3 and J usage is TRBJ1-2; tentatively, D is TRBD1 (5 bases). From germline, CDR1 is MNHEY and CDR2 SVGEGT. The CDR3 is 13 amino acids. V was trimmed by 4 bases and J by 4 bases, leaving 10 bases between them. This chain's CDR3 is CASSSGGTYGYTF. The DNA for the CDR3 is TGTGCCAGCAGTTCGGGAGGGACCTATGGCTACACCTTC.